The clone carrying this TCR beta chain was counted only a few times. Its antigen is still unknown. The data were taken from a study of T cell repertoires in cytomegalovirus infection. Study information: Through public TCR beta signatures, both CMV infection and matching HLA type were indicated. Study-level results: Individuals carrying CMV plus the relevant HLA were identified by cumulative frequency of public TCR beta families.

This CDR3 contains 15 residues. Germline lookup yields CDR1 MNHEY and CDR2 SMNVEV (reference sequence). The junction had 7 bases not matched to a gene; V was cut back by 5 bases and J by 2 bases. TCRdb called the reads again in MiXCR, with one record for every CDR3 protein. The repertoire holds about 570,000 distinct CDR3 sequences, with just under 40% as singletons. The chain recombines TRBV27 with TRBJ2-3; 7 bases are a match to TRBD1. This TCR derives from a human donor in good health (CMV status not recorded). Some clones in this sample may be carry-over from other donors' samples. This material consisted of cultured PBMCs, taken from culture after CMV antigen stimulation. CDR3 residues: CASSRRDRLTDTQYF. The DNA for the CDR3 is TGTGCCAGCAGTAGAAGGGACAGACTCACAGATACGCAGTATTTT.